What follows is one T cell receptor beta chain and its context. The antigen this receptor binds is unknown. Base-call qualities are not available, and no considerably larger clone is one nucleotide away. This entry belongs to a study of blood T cells in healthy people across ages (dated by TCRdb to the mid-2010s). Broadly, across the study: In model experiments, template switching captured roughly one uniquely barcoded TCR beta cDNA molecule for every two T cells. To track age-related changes in TCR beta repertoire diversity, the study relied on deep sequencing normalized with unique cDNA molecular identifiers. Four age groups were formed from the donors: young (average about 16 years), middle-aged (just under 40), aged (about 68) and long-lived (about 75). To avoid experimental bias, donors of different ages were distributed randomly across sequencing lanes. Two additional independent replicas of 1 million unique cDNA reads from the same blood draw were analyzed for two donors (one aged 18 to 30 and one aged 80 or older).

General conclusions and limits of the study: The long-lived group showed more naive CD4+ T cells, fewer expanded clones and increased TCR diversity than the aged group, suggesting age selection. Total diversity estimates from one million sequenced T cells were considered lower bounds and underestimates. Because profiling used bulk unsorted PBMCs, naive and antigen-experienced compartments could not be compared conclusively. As age increased, observed TCR beta diversity per million T cells dropped in a roughly linear way, and a significant reduction was already evident by age about 40. The percentage of naive T cells measured by flow cytometry correlated strongly with observed TCR beta diversity. Donor CMV infection status was unknown, potentially confounding age-related changes in expanded clonotypes.

Receptor amplification or capture employed 5' RACE. Sequencer: Illumina HiSeq 2500. A second PCR of roughly 7 to 11 cycles was performed with a sample-barcoded 5' primer and a J-beta primer mix. A unique molecular identifier was introduced onto each TCR beta cDNA molecule by a template-switch 5' adaptor carrying 12 random nucleotides. Each sample yielded at least 3 million CDR3-containing paired-end reads. First-strand cDNA synthesis was performed from all RNA using the Mint cDNA synthesis kit, with priming by a TRBC-specific oligonucleotide. Following uracil-DNA glycosylase treatment, a first 18-cycle PCR with universal primers M1SS and BC2_uni_R was performed on all cDNA. The authors processed their data as follows. For normalization, 1 million high-quality reads were randomly selected from each sample, with every read carrying a distinct molecular identifier. Reads with shared molecular identifiers were discarded instead of being binned into consensus sequences. MiTCR, with a Q25 quality threshold and the strictest error-elimination algorithm, was used for CDR3 identification, clonotype clustering and error correction. Lower-bound total TCR beta diversity was estimated with a nonparametric unseen species model using Euler transformation. The public reads were quality trimmed at Q25 with fastp and then assembled into clones with MiXCR by TCRdb, keeping productive beta chains. CDR3 protein sequences are deduplicated, and each keeps its most common genes and DNA. TCRdb, not the authors, supplied the V and J calls. The sample table lists about 750,000 distinct CDR3 sequences, 53% of them with a count of one. The ten largest clones take up 40% to 50% of the sample.

The 39 donors, aged 6 to 90 years, were systemically healthy Caucasian individuals from Russia. Roughly 9 milliliters of peripheral blood were drawn from each donor into EDTA-treated Vacutainer tubes. Ficoll-Paque density-gradient centrifugation was used to isolate PBMCs, with at least 7 million per sample. Trizol reagent was used to extract total RNA from the PBMCs, yielding at least 5.5 micrograms per sample. For every donor, an aliquot of PBMCs went through flow cytometry to measure the percentages of naive CD45RAhigh/CD27high T cells. The specimen was blood. The origin of this receptor is a man older than 75 in good health.

The base sequence is TGTGCCAGCAGCTTAGGGGCGTATGGCGCGGGAAACATTCAGTACTTC. Translated, it reads CASSLGAYGAGNIQYF. The chain is encoded by TRBV11-2 joined to TRBJ2-4; matching of 5 bases hints at TRBD2 as the D gene. From cysteine to phenylalanine, the CDR3 is 16 amino acids long. Just the 48-base CDR3 DNA is kept, in frame starting at base 1. V and J lose 1 base and 6 bases, and a span of 16 bases separates them. CDR1 is given as SGHAT and CDR2 as FQNNGV, both from the germline V gene.